These 2 T cell receptor beta chains share one sample of origin, sequenced in a study of blood T cell repertoires in COVID-19. Libraries were prepared by immunoSEQ multiplex PCR; TCRdb keeps only in-frame clonotypes and omits some of them. The sample yields about 160,000 clones, roughly four fifths seen once. The sequencing sample was made of peripheral blood. The receptors here all came from a human donor with acute or convalescent COVID-19. The donor label of this sample is uncertain.

The chain recombines TRBV27 with TRBJ2-7, with 9 bases matching TRBD1. Trimming took 4 bases from V and 3 from J; bases not matched to a gene: 7. The CDR3 loop spans 15 amino acids. Looked up from germline, CDR1 is MNHEY and CDR2 is SMNVEV (reference sequence). The CDR3 region has the DNA TGTGCCAGCAGTTCACCGGGACAGGGACACTACGAGCAGTACTTC. Encoded protein: CASSSPGQGHYEQYF.

V is TRBV28 and J is TRBJ1-5; no clear D. Trimming took off 3 bases at V and 11 bases at J, with 14 bases between the two ends. CDR3 length: 13 residues. Germline CDR1 MDHEN, CDR2 SYDVKM. The CDR3 coding sequence is TGTGCCAGCAGTTTGGGCACCCCTTGGTCCCAGCATTTT. It encodes CASSLGTPWSQHF.